The 11 T cell receptor beta chains presented below share a single source sample, sequenced in a study of beta chain features in type 1 diabetes. Whole-study results and caveats: Within each of all four CD4+ subsets, Type 1 diabetes patients had TCRB CDR3s that were moderately but significantly shorter.

Reverse transcribing all isolated RNA meant expressed TCRB transcripts were sequenced. Clones were sequenced by immunoSEQ multiplex PCR, and TCRdb holds only the in-frame ones, with some missing. The profile shows 300,000 to 400,000 clones, 9.6% of them singletons. These receptors' antigens are unknown. Sequencing was carried out using central memory CD4+ T cells from blood. The receptor source for this set is a man in his thirties or forties with type 1 diabetes.

The chain has TRBV7-9 and TRBJ2-1, with D uncertain. There are 13 residues in the CDR3. The germline V gene has CDR1 SEHNR and CDR2 FQNEAQ (reference sequence). The V gene lost 11 bases and the J gene lost 1 base, with 12 bases spanning the gap. CDR3 coding DNA: TGTGCCGACGGCCGAAATTCCTACAATGAGCAGTTCTTC. Protein product: CADGRNSYNEQFF.

This clone was seen more than once but under ten times. The rearrangement joins TRBV7-6 to TRBJ2-5; possible D gene TRBD1, 6 bases. Trimming took 1 base from V and 7 from J, leaving 13 bases between them. Per germline, CDR1 SGHVS and CDR2 FNYEAQ. This CDR3 region has 14 residues. CDR3 loop: CASSLDAGVSTQYF. Written as DNA, the CDR3 is TGTGCCAGCAGCTTAGACGCAGGGGTGTCGACCCAGTACTTC.

This CDR3 reads CASSVAVNQPQHF. Written as DNA, the CDR3 is TGTGCCAGCAGTGTTGCCGTCAATCAGCCCCAGCATTTT. The J gene is TRBJ1-5, the V gene TRBV7-2; D is uncertain. The length of the CDR3 is 13 residues. Between the trimmed V and J ends, which lost 6 bases and 3 bases, there was a span of 9 bases. Germline CDR1 is SGHTA and CDR2 is FQGNSA.

J is TRBJ1-2 and V is TRBV30; the match to TRBD1 covers 9 bases. Germline V CDR1 and CDR2: GTSNPN, SVGIG (reference sequence). V shed 5 bases, J shed 2 bases, and the junction held 0 bases outside the gene matches. The CDR3 runs 12 residues. The chain's CDR3 is CAWDRGNYGYTF. The CDR3 DNA sequence: TGTGCCTGGGACAGGGGGAACTATGGCTACACCTTC.

This clone was picked up a small number of times. V usage is TRBV29-1 and J usage is TRBJ2-3; 10 nucleotides align to TRBD1. This CDR3 region has 14 residues. Germline V gene sequence: CDR1 SQVTM, CDR2 ANQGSEA. The V gene end was trimmed by 3 bases and the J gene end by 4 bases; junction bases not matched to a gene: 4. CDR3 DNA: TGCAGCGTTGACGGTGGGACAGGGGCAGATACGCAGTATTTT. Translation gives CSVDGGTGADTQYF.

This chain uses TRBV11-2 with TRBJ2-2; tentative D call: TRBD2 (5 bases). Germline CDR1 and CDR2: SGHAT and FQNNGV. CDR3 length equals 13 residues. V lost 5 bases, J lost 2 bases, and 6 bases lay in between. The CDR3 loop is CASSEGNTGELFF. DNA of the CDR3: TGTGCCAGCAGCGAGGGTAACACCGGGGAGCTGTTTTTT.

The rearrangement links TRBV2 to TRBJ2-2, with 7 nucleotides matching TRBD1. The trim removed 3 bases at V and 1 base at J, leaving 5 bases unmatched. The CDR3 sequence is 16 residues long. In germline, CDR1 is SNHLY, CDR2 FYNNEI. The CDR3 bases are TGTGCCAGCAGTGAGGACCGGACAGGGAACACCGGGGAGCTGTTTTTT. It codes for CASSEDRTGNTGELFF.

The CDR3 bases are TGTGCCAGCAGTAGGGTTGGGGCTTTCTTT. It translates to CASSRVGAFF. The rearrangement links TRBV28 to TRBJ1-1; no definite D call. Trimming removed 5 bases at V and 11 bases at J, with 9 bases between. The germline gives CDR1 MDHEN, CDR2 SYDVKM. The CDR3 totals 10 residues.

The chain uses TRBV6-5 and TRBJ1-1, with D maybe TRBD1 (6 bases). The V gene lost 5 bases and the J gene lost 6 bases, with 16 bases spanning the gap. Germline V lookup: CDR1 MNHEY, CDR2 SVGAGI. This CDR3 region has 14 residues. Written as DNA, the CDR3 is TGTGCCAGCAGTGAAAGGACAGAGGGGGCTGAAGCTTTCTTT. Translated: CASSERTEGAEAFF.

This clone was found many times. CDR3 in amino acids: CASSLAGGAGISPEQYF. Here the CDR3 DNA reads TGTGCCAGCAGCTTAGCGGGCGGAGCGGGAATCTCCCCCGAGCAGTACTTC. This chain uses TRBV7-9 with TRBJ2-7; TRBD2 matches at 7 bases. CDR1 and CDR2 (germline): SEHNR, FQNEAQ (reference sequence). V was clipped by 0 bases and J by 6 bases; unmatched bases: 14. The CDR3 loop spans 17 amino acids.

This clone appeared a few times. This chain connects TRBV30 to TRBJ2-3, with D possibly being TRBD2 (6 bases). The CDR3 contains 16 residues. Germline V gene data show CDR1 as GTSNPN and CDR2 as SVGIG (reference sequence). Trimming pared 5 bases from V and 0 bases from J, leaving 18 bases between. The CDR3 sequence: CAWSKGGASSTDTQYF. The CDR3 DNA reads TGTGCCTGGTCCAAGGGAGGTGCCTCTAGCACAGATACGCAGTATTTT.